One and the same sample provided the 15 T cell receptor beta chains below, sequenced in a study of blood T cell repertoires in COVID-19. Measured with immunoSEQ multiplex PCR; TCRdb has only the in-frame clones, and not every one. This sample has 350,000 to 450,000 clones, with roughly 89% found just once. Sequences were obtained from PBMCs or T cells enriched from blood (not recorded which). The receptors were sampled from a woman in her twenties or thirties who had recovered from COVID-19.

This clone occurred once. The chain combines TRBV5-5 with TRBJ2-7; a weak D match, TRBD2 (5 bases). CDR1 and CDR2 (germline): SGHKS, YYEKEE (reference sequence). V dropped 2 bases and J dropped 2 bases, with 14 bases sitting between them. This CDR3 has 15 residues. The CDR3 region is CASSLSLTEAYEQYF. The CDR3 DNA reads as TGTGCCAGCAGCTTATCCCTGACGGAGGCCTACGAGCAGTACTTC. The variable domain in full, completed from reference TRBV5-5 and TRBJ2-7, reads DAGVTQSPTHLIKTRGQQVTLRCSPISGHKSVSWYQQVLGQGPQFIFQYYEKEERGRGNFPDRFSARQFPNYSSELNVNALLLGDSALYLCASSLSLTEAYEQYFGPGTRLTVT.

The chain carries TRBV7-6 and TRBJ2-5; D gene uncertain. This CDR3 comprises 15 residues. Deletions cut 5 bases from V and 1 base from J, with 14 bases between. Germline lookup yields CDR1 SGHVS and CDR2 FNYEAQ. Here the CDR3 reads CASSPTTHLQETQYF. The DNA of the CDR3 is TGTGCCAGCAGCCCAACGACTCATCTCCAAGAGACCCAGTACTTC. The full variable domain, rest sourced from reference TRBV7-6 and TRBJ2-5, is GAGVSQSPRYKVTKRGQDVALRCDPISGHVSLYWYRQALGQGPEFLTYFNYEAQQDKSGLPNDRFSAERPEGSISTLTIQRTEQRDSAMYRCASSPTTHLQETQYFGPGTRLLVL.

The V and J genes are TRBV11-2 and TRBJ2-7; 7 positions agree with TRBD1. From germline, CDR1 is SGHAT and CDR2 FQNNGV. The trim removed 3 bases at V and 5 bases at J, leaving 7 bases unmatched. The CDR3 runs 14 residues. DNA for the CDR3: TGTGCCAGCAGCTTTTTACAGGGGAACAACGAGCAGTACTTC. Amino acids: CASSFLQGNNEQYF.

This clone was found once. The rearrangement joins TRBV11-1 to TRBJ2-5, with no clear D. Germline-derived CDR1 and CDR2 are SGHAT and FQDESV (reference sequence). This CDR3 has 12 residues. Trimming took off 4 bases at V and 5 bases at J, with 8 bases between the two ends. The DNA of the CDR3 is TGTGCCAGCAGCTGGTCTACGGAGACCCAGTACTTC. It is translated as CASSWSTETQYF.

The genes are TRBV4-1 and TRBJ1-1, with 8 bases matching TRBD1. Germline CDR1 is MGHRA and CDR2 is YSYEKL. The V and J ends lost 1 base and 2 bases, in that order; junction bases with no gene match: 6. This CDR3 spans 16 amino acids. The CDR3 is CASSQGTGQANTEAFF. CDR3 bases: TGCGCCAGCAGCCAAGGGACGGGACAGGCAAACACTGAAGCTTTCTTT.

The chain combines TRBV5-1 with TRBJ1-2; 8 nucleotides align to TRBD1. The CDR3 loop spans 14 amino acids. V shed 2 bases and J 3 bases; nucleotides not matched to a gene: 3. CDR1 SGHRS and CDR2 YFSETQ come from the germline V gene. CDR3 protein: CASSFNRGDYGYTF. CDR3 DNA: TGCGCCAGCAGCTTTAACAGGGGGGACTATGGCTACACCTTC. Drawing the rest from reference TRBV5-1 and TRBJ1-2, the complete variable domain is KAGVTQTPRYLIKTRGQQVTLSCSPISGHRSVSWYQQTPGQGLQFLFEYFSETQRNKGNFPGRFSGRQFSNSRSEMNVSTLELGDSALYLCASSFNRGDYGYTFGSGTRLTVV.

The chain joins TRBV5-6 to TRBJ1-1, with 7 bases that match TRBD1. Trimming removed 2 bases from V and 7 bases from J; junction bases left unmatched: 14. Germline V CDR1 and CDR2: SGHDT, YYEEEE. The CDR3 runs 16 residues. CDR3 DNA sequence: TGTGCCAGCAGCTTAACAGGGGTCCTCAGCCTAATTGAAGCTTTCTTT. Its translation is CASSLTGVLSLIEAFF.

The gene calls are TRBV7-2 and TRBJ1-2, with D possibly matching TRBD1 (5 bases). The length of the CDR3 is 16 residues. CDR1 SGHTA and CDR2 FQGNSA come from the germline V gene. Deletions cut 1 base from V and 3 bases from J, with 15 bases between. In nucleotides, the CDR3 is TGTGCCAGCAGCTTAGTCCGGGGGGGATATGACTATGGCTACACCTTC. Protein sequence: CASSLVRGGYDYGYTF.

V and J are TRBV3-1 (or the pseudogene TRBV3-2) and TRBJ2-1; TRBD2 agrees at 8 bases. With V trimmed by 1 base and J by 6 bases, 11 bases remained unmatched. Germline V gene data show CDR1 as LGHDT and CDR2 as YNNKEL (reference sequence). The CDR3 length is 17 residues. The CDR3 protein is CASSQGRDAGGRNEQFF. For the CDR3, the DNA is TGTGCCAGCAGCCAAGGTAGGGACGCGGGGGGACGCAATGAGCAGTTCTTC.

The rearrangement links TRBV3-1 (or the pseudogene TRBV3-2) to TRBJ1-2; TRBD1 agrees at 7 bases. The CDR3 contains 13 residues. Germline assignment: CDR1 LGHDT and CDR2 YNNKEL (reference sequence). The ends lost 4 bases at V and 5 bases at J; junction bases unmatched: 4. The CDR3 is CASSPRDRYGYTF. As DNA, the CDR3 is TGTGCCAGCAGCCCGAGGGACAGATATGGCTACACCTTC.

This clone was seen a few times. The V call is TRBV6-2 or TRBV6-3, the J call TRBJ2-5; 9 bases are shared with TRBD2. J was trimmed by 7 bases and V by 6 bases; bases with no gene match: 9. CDR1 is MNHEY, CDR2 SVGEGT, per germline. The CDR3 is made up of 14 amino acids. The CDR3 loop reads CASSSGLALATQYF. CDR3 nucleotide sequence: TGTGCCAGCAGCTCGGGACTAGCTCTTGCGACCCAGTACTTC.

The chain links TRBV3-1 (or the pseudogene TRBV3-2) to TRBJ1-1, with 7 positions matching TRBD1. The trim removed 2 bases at V and 6 bases at J, leaving 6 bases unmatched. The germline V gene has CDR1 LGHDT and CDR2 YNNKEL (reference sequence). The CDR3 length is 14 residues. CDR3 bases: TGTGCCAGCAGCCAACCTGGGACAGACTCTGAAGCTTTCTTT. It codes for CASSQPGTDSEAFF.

There are a few counts of this clone. This rearrangement joins TRBV4-1 to TRBJ1-5; D is undetermined. The CDR3 contains 14 residues. V was cut by 0 bases and J by 6 bases, with 9 bases left in between. Germline CDR1 is MGHRA and CDR2 is YSYEKL. CDR3 coding DNA: TGCGCCAGCAGCCAAGATGGACTACTTCAGCCCCAGCATTTT. It yields the protein CASSQDGLLQPQHF.

Written as DNA, the CDR3 is TGTGCCAGCAGGGGGACAGTAGAGAACACTGAAGCTTTCTTT. Amino acid sequence: CASRGTVENTEAFF. The V call is TRBV6-5, the J call TRBJ1-1, with TRBD1 identical over 7 bases. This CDR3 has 14 amino acids. Germline assignment: CDR1 MNHEY and CDR2 SVGAGI. The V and J ends lost 6 bases and 1 base, in that order; junction bases with no gene match: 5.

The gene calls are TRBV10-1 and TRBJ2-1; D remains ambiguous. This CDR3 region has 12 residues. V was pared by 3 bases and J by 8 bases, with 8 bases between. Germline loops: CDR1 WNHNN, CDR2 SYGVQD (reference sequence). CDR3 nucleotide sequence: TGCGCCAGCAGTGATCAGTATCATGAGCAGTTCTTC. Translated: CASSDQYHEQFF.